Listed here are 10 T cell receptor beta chains from one sample, sequenced in a study of blood T cell repertoires in COVID-19. The method was immunoSEQ multiplex PCR; TCRdb's version includes in-frame clones alone and lacks a portion of them. Among approximately 300,000 clones listed, 86% were seen once. Sequencing was done on a sample of peripheral blood. The receptors stem from a woman between 45 and 65 years old with acute or convalescent COVID-19.

CDR3 region: CASSPRDRGRETQYF. CDR3 in DNA: TGTGCCAGCAGCCCCCGGGACAGGGGGCGGGAGACCCAGTACTTC. This chain connects TRBV6-5 to TRBJ2-5, with 12 bases identical to TRBD1. The CDR3 runs 15 residues. Germline lookup yields CDR1 MNHEY and CDR2 SVGAGI. After removal of 6 bases from V and 5 bases from J, the junction contained 7 bases not matched to a gene.

J is TRBJ2-1 and V is TRBV14; TRBD1 aligns across 8 bases. V trimming: 6 bases; J trimming: 6 bases; junction bases outside the gene matches: 4. The germline V gene has CDR1 SGHDN and CDR2 FVKESK. The CDR3 has 13 amino acids. The CDR3 spells CASRIGTGNEQFF. The CDR3 nucleotides read TGTGCCAGCAGGATTGGGACAGGCAATGAGCAGTTCTTC.

The rearrangement joins TRBV27 to TRBJ1-2, with D hard to call. CDR3 length equals 17 residues. Trimming removed 2 bases from V and 6 bases from J, with 22 bases in between. CDR1 and CDR2 (germline): MNHEY, SMNVEV (reference sequence). CDR3 sequence (DNA): TGTGCCAGCAGTTTAGGCCTTTACATCCGGGATATAGATGGCTACACCTTC. Its translation is CASSLGLYIRDIDGYTF.

The chain combines TRBV18 with TRBJ2-7; 14 positions match TRBD2. The CDR3 has 15 residues. CDR1 and CDR2 from the germline V gene are KGHSH and LQKENI. V trimming: 2 bases; J trimming: 6 bases; junction bases outside the gene matches: 3. The chain's CDR3 is CASSPSGLAGVEQYF. In DNA, the CDR3 is TGTGCCAGCTCACCATCGGGACTAGCGGGAGTCGAGCAGTACTTC.

The rearrangement joins TRBV12-3 or TRBV12-4 to TRBJ1-1; TRBD1 might be the D (6 bases). The CDR3 totals 13 residues. V shed 7 bases and J shed 1 base, with 10 bases lying between them. CDR3 DNA sequence: TGTGCCAGCACCGCGGACAGGAACACTGAAGCTTTCTTT. Translated: CASTADRNTEAFF.

As regards this clone: In the same sample, other DNA sequences code for this CDR3. The V and J genes are TRBV5-1 and TRBJ2-7; 10 positions agree with TRBD2. V lost 5 bases to trimming and J lost 0 bases; unmatched junction nucleotides: 2. The germline CDR1 and CDR2 sequences are SGHRS and YFSETQ. The CDR3 runs 14 residues. CDR3 bases: TGCGCCAGCAGGAGGACTAGCGGCTCCTACGAGCAGTACTTC. It codes for CASRRTSGSYEQYF. The variable domain in full, completed from reference TRBV5-1 and TRBJ2-7, reads KAGVTQTPRYLIKTRGQQVTLSCSPISGHRSVSWYQQTPGQGLQFLFEYFSETQRNKGNFPGRFSGRQFSNSRSEMNVSTLELGDSALYLCASRRTSGSYEQYFGPGTRLTVT.

The chain has TRBV6-5 and TRBJ2-7, with TRBD2 as a possible D gene (5 bases). The V end was cut by 0 bases, the J end by 2 bases, with 11 bases between. This CDR3 comprises 15 residues. The germline gives CDR1 MNHEY, CDR2 SVGAGI. The CDR3: CASSYSPSPPYEQYF. The CDR3 DNA reads TGTGCCAGCAGTTACTCGCCTAGCCCCCCCTACGAGCAGTACTTC.

For this clone: The junction does not match germline at one end; this may be a read error. This sequence joins TRBV13 and TRBJ1-5; tentatively, D is TRBD1 (6 bases). Germline V gene data show CDR1 as PRHDT and CDR2 as FYEKMQ (reference sequence). This CDR3 is 12 amino acids long. The CDR3 is CASSLVGGELDF. In DNA form, the CDR3 reads TGTGCCAGCAGCTTAGTAGGGGGGGAATTGGATTTT.

The gene calls are TRBV29-1 and TRBJ2-6, with 7 bases identical to TRBD2. The CDR3 runs to 18 residues. Per germline, CDR1 SQVTM and CDR2 ANQGSEA. V shed 6 bases and J 0 bases; nucleotides not matched to a gene: 14. In DNA, the CDR3 is TGCAGCGTCAATCTTGGGGAGGGGCCACGCTCTGGGGCCAACGTCCTGACTTTC. Its translation: CSVNLGEGPRSGANVLTF. The full variable domain, rest sourced from reference TRBV29-1 and TRBJ2-6, is SAVISQKPSRDICQRGTSLTIQCQVDSQVTMMFWYRQQPGQSLTLIATANQGSEATYESGFVIDKFPISRPNLTFSTLTVSNMSPEDSSIYLCSVNLGEGPRSGANVLTFGAGSRLTVL.

V gene TRBV10-3 combines with J gene TRBJ2-2; 8 positions agree with TRBD2. V was pared by 8 bases and J by 6 bases, with 5 bases of the junction left unmatched. Germline-derived CDR1 and CDR2 are ENHRY and SYGVKD. The CDR3 sequence is 13 residues long. The CDR3 DNA reads TGTGCCATCCATGCGGGGGGATCCGGGGAGCTGTTTTTT. Protein: CAIHAGGSGELFF.